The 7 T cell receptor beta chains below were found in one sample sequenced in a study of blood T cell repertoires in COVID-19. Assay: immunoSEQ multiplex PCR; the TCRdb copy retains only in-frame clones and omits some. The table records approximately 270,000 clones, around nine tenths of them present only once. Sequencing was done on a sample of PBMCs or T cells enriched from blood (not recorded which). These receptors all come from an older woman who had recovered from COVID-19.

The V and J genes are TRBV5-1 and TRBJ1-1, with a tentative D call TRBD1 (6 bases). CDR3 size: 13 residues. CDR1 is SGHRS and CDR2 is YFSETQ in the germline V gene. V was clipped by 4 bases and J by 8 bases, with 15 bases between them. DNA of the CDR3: TGCGCCAGCAGCCCCTTAAACGACAGGGAAGCTTTCTTT. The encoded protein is CASSPLNDREAFF.

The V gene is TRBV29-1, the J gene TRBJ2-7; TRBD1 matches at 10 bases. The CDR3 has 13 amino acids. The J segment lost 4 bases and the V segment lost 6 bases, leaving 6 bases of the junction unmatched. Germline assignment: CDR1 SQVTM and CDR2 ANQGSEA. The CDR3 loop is CSVDGGQGYEQYF. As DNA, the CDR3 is TGCAGCGTCGACGGGGGACAGGGGTACGAGCAGTACTTC.

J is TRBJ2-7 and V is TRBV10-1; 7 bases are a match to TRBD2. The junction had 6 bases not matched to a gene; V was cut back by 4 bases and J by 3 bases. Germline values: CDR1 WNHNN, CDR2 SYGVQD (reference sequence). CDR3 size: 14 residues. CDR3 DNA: TGCGCCAGCAGTGCCGGGACTACGTTCTACGAGCAGTACTTC. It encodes CASSAGTTFYEQYF.

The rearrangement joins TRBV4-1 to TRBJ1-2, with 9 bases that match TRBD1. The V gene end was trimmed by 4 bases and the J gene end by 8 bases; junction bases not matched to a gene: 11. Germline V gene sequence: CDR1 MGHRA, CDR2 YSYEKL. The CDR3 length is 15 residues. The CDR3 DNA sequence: TGCGCCAGCAGCCCTGAGGGACAGGGCCGGGAGGGCTACACCTTC. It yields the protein CASSPEGQGREGYTF.

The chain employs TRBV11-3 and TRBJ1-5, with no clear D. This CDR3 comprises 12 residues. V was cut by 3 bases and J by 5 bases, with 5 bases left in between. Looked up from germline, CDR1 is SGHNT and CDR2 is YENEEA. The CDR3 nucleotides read TGTGCCAGCAGCTTGGGAGATCAGCCCCAGCATTTT. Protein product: CASSLGDQPQHF.

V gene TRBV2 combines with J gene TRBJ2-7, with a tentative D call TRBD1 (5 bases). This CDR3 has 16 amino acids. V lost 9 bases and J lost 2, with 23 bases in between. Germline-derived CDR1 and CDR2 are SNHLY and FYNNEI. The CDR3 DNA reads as TGTGCCAGTCCGGACATCCGTGTCGAATCAGCCTACGAGCAGTACTTC. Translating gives CASPDIRVESAYEQYF.

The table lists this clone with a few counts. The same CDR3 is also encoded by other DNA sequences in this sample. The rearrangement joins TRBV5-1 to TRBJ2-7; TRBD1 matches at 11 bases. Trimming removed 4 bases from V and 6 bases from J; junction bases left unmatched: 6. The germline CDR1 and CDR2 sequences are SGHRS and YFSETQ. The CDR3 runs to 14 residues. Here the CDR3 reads CASSPGQGAGEQYF. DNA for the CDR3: TGCGCCAGCAGCCCAGGACAGGGGGCGGGCGAGCAGTACTTC.